This TCR beta chain was captured by sequencing in a study of cytomegalovirus exposure and HLA in healthy donors (TCRdb year 2017). Regarding the study in general: An earlier analysis of some 550 of the donors reported 250 to 350 Gb of sequence data and some 120 million unique TCR beta sequences from roughly 200 million T cells. An early release that covered fewer than 750 HLA-typed donors contained approximately 300 gigabases of sequencing data and about 93 million unique TCR sequences. Among the roughly 370 genotyped donors, around 79% belonged to the genetic ancestry cluster associated with self-reported Caucasian donors. The aim of the study was to test whether cataloging public T cell receptors could identify signatures of past pathogen exposure. The T cell repertoires of under 700 subjects were profiled by immunosequencing and related to cytomegalovirus serostatus. In addition to the first cohort of approximately 670 subjects, a separate validation cohort of over 90 different subjects was used. To predict cytomegalovirus infection status, the study combined high-throughput TCR immunosequencing, statistical association of individual TCRs with disease status, and machine learning. A later analysis re-examined previously published TCR beta repertoires from over 500 donors and added high-resolution HLA genotyping to investigate patterns of TCR occurrence. The later analysis used no new phenotypic data to find candidate immune exposures, relying instead on TCR beta sequences and their occurrence across donors. To decide whether each TCR beta V gene segment behaved as functional or pseudogenic, an earlier analysis of some 600 of the donors relied on high-throughput TCR beta sequencing. Alongside the repertoire data, information on donor age, sex, ethnicity and CMV serostatus was compiled. In a later genetic analysis, genome-wide SNP genotypes for about 65% of the roughly 670 donors were used, and that subset was treated as a discovery cohort. All discovery cohort repertoires had been generated using a single sequencing platform. HLA typing included class I and class II loci at four-digit resolution. The number of typed donors differed by locus: 629-630 for A, B, C, DRB1 and DQB1; 500 to 550 for DQA1; roughly 600 for DPA1; and some 470 for DPB1. Several DR-DQ haplotypes were handled as single units for association and clustering because linkage in the cohort was strong. Among 398 genotyped donors of the cohort, an average of 235,054 unique TCR beta nucleotide sequences were sequenced per donor, 15% to 20% of them non-productive. What the authors observed across the whole study: A later analysis reported that several top co-occurrence clusters appeared linked to parvovirus B19, influenza, CMV and Epstein-Barr virus. Because some donors lacked HLA typing at each locus, the association tests relied only on the typed subset. Some IMGT-functional V segments, including TRBV6-2 and TRBV6-3, could not be distinguished by the 87-base-pair reads and were therefore excluded. In a later genetic analysis, fewer N-insertions in productive TCRs were reported among donors in an Asian-associated ancestry cluster than the roughly 700-donor mean. According to a later analysis, most CMV-associated TCR beta chains appeared to be HLA-restricted, and the HLA associations seemed to be driven largely by CMV exposure. The sequencing pipeline was judged likely to have produced a cluster of highly shared sequence variants as a technical artifact. Linkage disequilibrium might explain the correlated functional status among segregating V segments, but an unknown experimental factor could not be excluded. A later analysis associated 15,000 to 20,000 TCR beta sequences with specific HLA alleles at a false discovery rate of 0.05. A later genetic analysis associated a missense DCLRE1C variant with V-gene and J-gene trimming of TCR beta chains, and an independent cohort replicated the association. Most TCR sequences were seen in very few donors, while some public TCRs were found in many individuals. For the cohort, immune exposure information was limited to CMV serostatus. Strong co-occurrence of HLA alleles, especially DR and DQ, made assigning TCR associations to individual alleles difficult. The authors suggested that the approach could potentially be extended to other disease states and immunological phenotypes. About 15 rarely observed V segments, including chromosome 9 orphons, were excluded from the earlier analysis of about 600 of the donors because counts were too low. According to a later analysis, TCR association rates differed among HLA loci, with DRB1 alleles showing the most associated TCRs and HLA-C alleles showing the fewest. In an earlier analysis of about 600 of the donors, most TCR beta V segments appeared in productive rearrangements about 87% or about 30% of the time, broadly matching IMGT annotations. Presence/absence analyses assumed roughly uniform sequencing depth across donors, an assumption that may not hold. The classifier was reported to diagnose cytomegalovirus status with high specificity and sensitivity in both the original cohort and the validation cohort. The study listed 150 to 200 TCR beta chains as associated with cytomegalovirus. A further reported finding was that TCR beta sequences accurately predicted the HLA-A and HLA-B alleles for most subjects in the first cohort. In a later analysis, HLA-associated TCR beta chains were found to be more clonally expanded and to have lower generation probabilities than equally common non-associated chains. In vitro tests confirmed that a few of the cytomegalovirus-associated TCR beta chains recognize cytomegalovirus antigens. This cohort had only TCR beta chains sequenced, and the lack of alpha or paired-chain data limited which features could be detected.

About this clone: No antigen is known for it. At one end the junction does not follow the germline gene, possibly because of a read error.

CDR1 and CDR2, looked up from the germline V gene (reference sequence), are SEHNR and FQNEAQ. Counted from cysteine to phenylalanine, this CDR3 has 19 amino acids. CDR3 DNA only is kept here, 57 bases in frame from base 1. The library was built by means of the immunoSEQ multiplex PCR assay. The multiplex PCR relied on a mix of 60 forward primers for TCR Vbeta segments and 13 reverse primers for TCR Jbeta segments. The CDR3 region of rearranged TCR beta genes was amplified from genomic DNA with a multiplex PCR assay. On the Illumina HiSeq System, the amplified TCR beta libraries were sequenced as 87-base-pair reads. The original pipeline was this. In a later analysis, about 80 million unique TCR beta chains were counted across the roughly 610 repertoires, and around 11 million of these chains were shared by at least two donors. Raw reads were error-corrected and collapsed into unique sequences by a nearest-neighbor algorithm in which closely related sequences were merged to remove PCR and sequencing errors. Alignment of CDR3 sequences to IMGT reference sequences was used to assign V, D and J gene segments. For a sequence to be retained, a match of at least six nucleotides to both a V gene segment and a J gene segment was required. Rearrangements were called productive when the CDR3 lacked stop codons and stayed in frame with V and J; all others were non-productive. CDR3 was defined according to IMGT convention as the region running from the second conserved V-encoded cysteine to the conserved J-encoded phenylalanine. In an earlier analysis of just under 600 of the donors, sequences lacking an unambiguous match to a single V gene segment were excluded. An earlier analysis of almost 600 of the donors classified V segments as functional when productive rearrangements were above 56.7% and as segregating when the standard deviation between donors was above 5%. To diagnose cytomegalovirus status from the catalog of TCR beta chain sequences, a statistical classification framework was built. In a later analysis, TCR nucleotide sequences were compared against IMGT/GENE-DB human TR gene sequences so that V and J genes could be assigned. In a later analysis, CDR3 sequences and most-parsimonious VDJ recombination scenarios were assigned using the TCRdist pipeline. In a later analysis, every TCR beta chain was defined by the combination of its CDR3 amino acid sequence and its V-gene family, and reads without a unique V-gene family were dropped. In a later analysis, approximately 640 highly shared, low-generation-probability nucleotide sequences were removed to address suspected cross-contamination and a sequencing artifact. In a later analysis, a clonal expansion index was calculated for each public chain from normalized within-repertoire ranks of inferred template counts. Generation probabilities in a later analysis came from a VDJ recombination model fitted to out-of-frame rearrangements, and those results were checked against IGoR. In a later analysis, hypergeometric tests were used to score TCR-TCR, TCR-HLA and TCR-CMV co-occurrence, with a repertoire-size bias correction applied to TCR pairs. A later analysis estimated false discovery rates by permuting HLA or CMV assignments 20 times. In a later analysis, co-occurring TCRs were grouped using DBSCAN, with TCRdist sequence similarity added in when clustering inside HLA-allele-positive subsets. Repertoires with fewer than 30,000 or more than 120,000 public chains, plus five repertoires with anomalous nucleotide sharing, were excluded from co-occurrence clustering. TCRdb re-hosts the immuneACCESS table, in-frame sequences only. Its copies lack some clones; in the studies checked, an unresolved V gene accounts for under half of them, and the cause for the rest is not known. For V, J and clone size, that table is used; D and trimming come from the DNA. The sample yields some 160,000 clones; around 72% were counted once. The ten largest clones capture roughly 7% of the sample.

The cohort consisted of some 730 healthy bone marrow donors. At the time of sampling, every cohort member was nominally healthy, though immune exposures that went unrecorded were likely present. The donor tested CMV seropositive, placing the donor among the 290 or so seropositive members of the cohort. A peripheral blood sample was collected from each donor, and TCR beta sequencing was performed on peripheral blood mononuclear cells. Genomic DNA was extracted from the blood cell samples with the Qiagen DNeasy Blood Extraction Kit. Rearrangement joined TRBV7-9 to TRBJ2-6, and 7 junction bases match TRBD2. Sequencing was carried out using PBMCs. This TCR came from a woman aged 40 to 50 in good health and CMV-seropositive. The CDR3 region: CASSLPPSGRATGANGLTF. The DNA sequence follows: TGTGCCAGCAGCTTACCTCCCTCGGGGAGGGCCACTGGGGCCAACGGCCTGACTTTC.